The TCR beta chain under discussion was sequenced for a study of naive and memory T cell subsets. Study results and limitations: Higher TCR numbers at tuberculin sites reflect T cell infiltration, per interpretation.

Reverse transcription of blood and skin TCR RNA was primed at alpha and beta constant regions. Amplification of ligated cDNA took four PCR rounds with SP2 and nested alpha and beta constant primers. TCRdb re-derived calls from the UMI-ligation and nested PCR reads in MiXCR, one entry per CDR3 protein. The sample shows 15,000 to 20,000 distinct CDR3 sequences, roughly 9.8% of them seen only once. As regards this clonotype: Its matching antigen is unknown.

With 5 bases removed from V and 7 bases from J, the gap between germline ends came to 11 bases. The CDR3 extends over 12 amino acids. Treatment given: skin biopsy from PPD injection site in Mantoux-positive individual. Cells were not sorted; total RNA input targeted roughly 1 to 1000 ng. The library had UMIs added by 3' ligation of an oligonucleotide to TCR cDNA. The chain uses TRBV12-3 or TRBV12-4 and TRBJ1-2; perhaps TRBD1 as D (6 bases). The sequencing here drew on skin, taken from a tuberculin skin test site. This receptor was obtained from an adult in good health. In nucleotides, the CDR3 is TGTGCCAGCAGTCTTCGGACAGCTGGCTACACCTTC. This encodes CASSLRTAGYTF.